The 30 T cell receptor beta chains in this list originate from one sample, sequenced in a study of blood T cells in healthy people across ages (dated by TCRdb to the mid-2010s). The library was made by 5' RACE. A second about 7 to 12 cycle PCR used a sample-barcoded 5' primer and a J-beta primer mix. Clones were called with MiXCR by TCRdb after fastp trimmed the public reads at Q25, and only in-frame beta chains were retained. Identical CDR3 proteins give one entry, which carries the most common genes and DNA. This sample is represented by approximately 2,000,000 distinct CDR3 sequences; 30% to 40% of them were singletons. The ten top clones hold about 21% of the sample. Sequencing was done on a sample of blood. Receptor source: a human donor in good health.

This clonotype showed up just a few times. The chain combines TRBV9 with TRBJ2-3; TRBD2 might be the D (5 bases). This CDR3 is built from 15 residues. The ends were cut back, 2 bases at V and 2 bases at J, with 12 bases in the middle. Per the germline V gene, CDR1 is SGDLS and CDR2 is YYNGEE. The DNA of the CDR3 is TGTGCCAGCAGCGTGAGCGGTAATCCCACAGATACGCAGTATTTT. It specifies CASSVSGNPTDTQYF.

The genes are TRBV29-1 and TRBJ1-5; 8 nucleotides agree with TRBD1. This CDR3 has 17 residues. Germline V CDR1 and CDR2: SQVTM, ANQGSEA. Trimming cost V 7 bases and J 2 bases; bases outside gene matches: 16. The CDR3 region has the DNA TGCAGCGCGGACAACGGACAGGGCAACAGGGGCAATCAGCCCCAGCATTTT. Protein sequence: CSADNGQGNRGNQPQHF.

The chain recombines TRBV5-6 with TRBJ1-2; 9 bases map to TRBD1. Germline CDR1 and CDR2: SGHDT and YYEEEE. V shed 5 bases and J 3 bases; nucleotides not matched to a gene: 8. The CDR3 is 15 amino acids. The DNA for the CDR3 is TGTGCCAGCAGGCTCCGGGACAGGGTTGACTATGGCTACACCTTC. It translates to CASRLRDRVDYGYTF.

In its sample, this clonotype was seen once. A read error may produce the germline difference seen at one junction end. This rearrangement joins TRBV3-1 to TRBJ2-5; unclear D gene. The CDR3 is 14 amino acids. Germline V lookup: CDR1 LGHDT, CDR2 YNNKEL (reference sequence). CDR3 sequence: CASSYLDEQVTQYF. CDR3 sequence (DNA): TGTGCCAGCAGCTATCTCGACGAGCAAGTGACCCAGTACTTC.

The rearrangement joins TRBV7-2 to TRBJ2-5; D is unclear. The CDR3 is made up of 16 amino acids. Germline CDR1 SGHTA, CDR2 FQGNSA. The ends were cut back, 4 bases at V and 2 bases at J, with 17 bases in the middle. The CDR3 nucleotides read TGTGCCAGCAGCTCGAGAAGGGTACCGGGTCAAGAGACCCAGTACTTC. Translating it yields CASSSRRVPGQETQYF.

This sequence joins TRBV7-9 and TRBJ1-1; weak D call: TRBD1 (6 bases). The CDR3 is 17 residues long. The V and J ends lost 0 bases and 4 bases respectively, with 18 bases between them. Germline CDR1 SEHNR, CDR2 FQNEAQ (reference sequence). The CDR3, as DNA: TGTGCCAGCAGCTTAGCGGTGGGACACCCGGGGGGCACTGAAGCTTTCTTT. Amino acids: CASSLAVGHPGGTEAFF.

The genes are TRBV10-3 and TRBJ2-7; 8 nucleotides line up with TRBD1. This CDR3 has 14 amino acids. V was clipped by 10 bases and J by 1 base; unmatched bases: 9. The germline gives CDR1 ENHRY, CDR2 SYGVKD. CDR3 protein: CATMDRVWSYEQYF. The CDR3 DNA reads as TGTGCCACAATGGACAGGGTGTGGTCCTACGAGCAGTACTTC.

This clonotype appeared a few times. The chain links TRBV5-1 to TRBJ2-1; maybe TRBD1 (6 bases). The CDR3 spans 14 residues. Trimming took 0 bases from V and 7 from J, leaving 11 bases between them. Germline assignment: CDR1 SGHRS and CDR2 YFSETQ. This CDR3 is CASSLGGLENEQFF. In DNA, the CDR3 is TGCGCCAGCAGCTTGGGGGGGCTAGAAAATGAGCAGTTCTTC.

This chain connects TRBV2 to TRBJ2-4; 7 bases are shared with TRBD1. Trimming cost V 8 bases and J 3 bases; bases outside gene matches: 4. The germline V gene encodes CDR1 SNHLY and CDR2 FYNNEI. This CDR3 region has 13 residues. CDR3 nucleotide sequence: TGTGCCAGCGACAGGGCAGACAAAAACATTCAGTACTTC. Its protein is CASDRADKNIQYF.

Comment on this clonotype: An end of the junction differs from the germline gene, which may be a read error. The chain is built from TRBV5-5 and TRBJ2-7; no firm D call. The CDR3 contains 13 residues. Germline CDR1 reads SGHKS; CDR2 reads YYEKEE (reference sequence). CDR3 sequence reads: CASSLAGSYEQDF. The CDR3 DNA reads TGTGCCAGCAGCTTGGCAGGATCCTACGAGCAGGACTTC.

This clonotype appeared many times. The rearrangement joins TRBV2 to TRBJ2-5; D not certain. V lost 7 bases, J lost 2 bases, and 5 bases lay in between. CDR3 size: 11 residues. Germline-derived CDR1 and CDR2 are SNHLY and FYNNEI. The CDR3, as DNA: TGTGCCAGCAAAGAACAAGAGACCCAGTACTTC. Translation gives CASKEQETQYF.

As DNA, the CDR3 is TGCAGTGCTAGAGATCTTAGCGGGGGGTTTTGGGAGCAGTACTTC. This encodes CSARDLSGGFWEQYF. The V and J genes are TRBV20-1 and TRBJ2-7; the match to TRBD2 covers 10 bases. CDR1 is DFQATT, CDR2 SNEGSKA, per germline (reference sequence). This CDR3 is 15 amino acids long. Trimming removed 0 bases from V and 7 bases from J; junction bases left unmatched: 9.

This chain connects TRBV12-5 to TRBJ2-7, with D perhaps TRBD1 (5 bases). This CDR3 is 14 amino acids long. The germline V gene has CDR1 LGHNT and CDR2 FRNRAP. V was pared by 7 bases and J by 0 bases, with 13 bases between. The CDR3 coding sequence is TGTGCTAGTGCCGGTGTGACAGTCTCCTACGAGCAGTACTTC. Translating it yields CASAGVTVSYEQYF.

In its sample, this clonotype was seen a few times. The chain carries TRBV20-1 and TRBJ2-6, with D perhaps TRBD2 (6 bases). Germline CDR1 reads DFQATT; CDR2 reads SNEGSKA (reference sequence). V was cut by 6 bases and J by 2 bases, with 11 bases left in between. This CDR3 region has 14 residues. Written as DNA, the CDR3 is TGCAGTGCCGGAGGGGTGGCTGGGGCCAACGTCCTGACTTTC. Amino acid sequence: CSAGGVAGANVLTF.

This clonotype was recorded many times. The CDR3: CASSLGTGYSGANVLTF. The CDR3 DNA reads TGTGCCAGCAGCTTGGGGACAGGGTACTCTGGGGCCAACGTCCTGACTTTC. The gene calls are TRBV7-3 and TRBJ2-6; 9 nucleotides agree with TRBD1. V lost 3 bases to trimming and J lost 0 bases; unmatched junction nucleotides: 3. Germline values: CDR1 SGHTA, CDR2 FQGTGA. The CDR3 spans 17 residues.

The chain combines TRBV2 with TRBJ1-5; 7 bases map to TRBD1. With V trimmed by 1 base and J by 4 bases, 1 base remained unmatched. This CDR3 comprises 14 residues. The germline CDR1 and CDR2 sequences are SNHLY and FYNNEI. The DNA of the CDR3 is TGTGCCAGCAGTGAAGGGACAGGAAATCAGCCCCAGCATTTT. It specifies CASSEGTGNQPQHF.

The chain has TRBV11-3 and TRBJ2-1; tentative D call: TRBD1 (5 bases). Germline values: CDR1 SGHNT, CDR2 YENEEA. The CDR3 runs to 15 residues. With 3 bases removed from V and 3 bases from J, the gap between germline ends came to 12 bases. CDR3 protein: CASSFSAGIYNEQFF. CDR3 bases: TGTGCCAGCAGCTTTAGTGCAGGGATCTACAATGAGCAGTTCTTC.

This clonotype has ten or more counts. The gene calls are TRBV9 and TRBJ2-3; D gene ambiguous. This CDR3 has 14 amino acids. Trimming shortened V by 2 bases and J by 0 bases, and 7 bases separated the two germline ends. CDR1 SGDLS and CDR2 YYNGEE come from the germline V gene. CDR3 DNA sequence: TGTGCCAGCAGCGTGCGGCTGAGCACAGATACGCAGTATTTT. It encodes CASSVRLSTDTQYF.

This clonotype was recorded many times. V is TRBV4-1 and J is TRBJ1-2; 7 positions agree with TRBD1. J gave up 2 bases and V 4 bases, and 4 bases lay outside the gene matches. CDR1 is MGHRA, CDR2 YSYEKL, per germline. The length of the CDR3 is 14 residues. As DNA, the CDR3 is TGCGCCAGCAGCCGAACGACAGGGAACTATGGCTACACCTTC. Translated, it gives CASSRTTGNYGYTF.

In this sample, this clonotype turned up many times. This rearrangement joins TRBV5-1 to TRBJ2-6, with a possible D match to TRBD2 (6 bases). V was clipped by 3 bases and J by 4 bases, with 8 bases between them. CDR3 length: 14 residues. Per germline, CDR1 SGHRS and CDR2 YFSETQ. The CDR3 region is CASSSTSGANVLTF. In nucleotides, the CDR3 is TGCGCCAGCAGCTCCACTAGCGGGGCCAACGTCCTGACTTTC.

With regard to this clonotype: One end of the junction varies from germline; a read error may be responsible. The chain combines TRBV5-4 with TRBJ1-1; D ambiguous. CDR1 is SGHNT, CDR2 YYREEE, per germline (reference sequence). CDR3 length equals 11 residues. For the CDR3, the DNA is TGTACCAGCAGCTTCGGCCCGGAAGCTTTCTTT. Translation gives CTSSFGPEAFF.

The rearrangement joins TRBV11-2 to TRBJ2-5, with TRBD1 matching over 7 bases. CDR3 length: 14 residues. Germline loops: CDR1 SGHAT, CDR2 FQNNGV. Trimming took 1 base from V and 3 from J; bases not matched to a gene: 2. CDR3 sequence: CASSLVTGEETQYF. In DNA, the CDR3 is TGTGCCAGCAGCTTAGTAACAGGGGAAGAGACCCAGTACTTC. The variable domain in full, completed from reference TRBV11-2 and TRBJ2-5, reads EAGVAQSPRYKIIEKRQSVAFWCNPISGHATLYWYQQILGQGPKLLIQFQNNGVVDDSQLPKDRFSAERLKGVDSTLKIQPAKLEDSAVYLCASSLVTGEETQYFGPGTRLLVL.

This sequence joins TRBV5-4 and TRBJ1-2, with D possibly being TRBD1 (6 bases). The length of the CDR3 is 14 residues. V gave up 7 bases and J gave up 2 bases, with 15 bases separating them. CDR1 SGHNT and CDR2 YYREEE come from the germline V gene (reference sequence). CDR3 region: CASRRDKENYGYTF. CDR3 bases: TGTGCCAGCCGCCGGGACAAGGAGAACTATGGCTACACCTTC.

The CDR3 here is CASRTEGTGNEQFF. Here the CDR3 DNA reads TGTGCCAGCAGAACTGAGGGTACTGGCAATGAGCAGTTCTTC. This chain links TRBV12-3 or TRBV12-4 with TRBJ2-1; D is perhaps TRBD2 (5 bases). V was cut by 6 bases and J by 6 bases, with 15 bases left in between. The CDR3 spans 14 residues.

V is TRBV5-5 and J is TRBJ1-4, with TRBD1 identical over 12 bases. The germline V gene has CDR1 SGHKS and CDR2 YYEKEE (reference sequence). Trimming removed 3 bases from V and 2 bases from J; junction bases left unmatched: 5. This CDR3 contains 17 residues. CDR3 nucleotide sequence: TGTGCCAGCAGCTCACCCGGGACAGGGGGCACTAATGAAAAACTGTTTTTT. This gives the protein CASSSPGTGGTNEKLFF.

The chain couples TRBV5-1 to TRBJ1-1; TRBD1 matches at 7 bases. The CDR3 totals 15 residues. Germline trimming cut 7 bases from V and 0 bases from J; bases unmatched to any gene: 9. Germline CDR1 SGHRS, CDR2 YFSETQ. The CDR3 sequence is CASGLTGFMNTEAFF. The CDR3 bases are TGCGCCAGCGGCCTGACAGGGTTCATGAACACTGAAGCTTTCTTT.

The chain uses TRBV20-1 and TRBJ2-7; D is undetermined. Trimming took 0 bases from V and 5 from J, leaving 17 bases between them. The germline V gene encodes CDR1 DFQATT and CDR2 SNEGSKA (reference sequence). The CDR3 contains 15 residues. The CDR3: CSARDLGENSNEQYF. The CDR3, as DNA: TGCAGTGCTAGAGATCTAGGAGAAAACTCGAACGAGCAGTACTTC.

This clonotype has more than one count but fewer than ten. The chain links TRBV7-3 to TRBJ2-5; TRBD1 or TRBD2 may be the D gene (5 bases each). Trimming pared 4 bases from V and 11 bases from J, leaving 17 bases between. CDR3 length equals 13 residues. Germline CDR1 and CDR2: SGHTA and FQGTGA. CDR3 nucleotide sequence: TGTGCCAGCAGCTCGATCGTTCCGGGGCCTCAGTACTTC. Protein: CASSSIVPGPQYF. The variable domain in full, completed from reference TRBV7-3 and TRBJ2-5, reads GAGVSQTPSNKVTEKGKYVELRCDPISGHTALYWYRQSLGQGPEFLIYFQGTGAADDSGLPNDRFFAVRPEGSVSTLKIQRTERGDSAVYLCASSSIVPGPQYFGPGTRLLVL.

V usage is TRBV4-2 and J usage is TRBJ2-2; TRBD2 is a possible D gene (6 bases). The V end lost 2 bases, the J end lost 6 bases, and 22 bases lay between the germline ends. Germline CDR1 and CDR2: LGHNA and YNFKEQ. The CDR3 length is 18 residues. CDR3 sequence: CASSQSGFNGGVSGELFF. In DNA form, the CDR3 reads TGTGCCAGCAGCCAATCGGGGTTTAACGGGGGTGTCTCCGGGGAGCTGTTTTTT.

This clonotype came up a few times. J is TRBJ2-1 and V is TRBV7-3; 10 bases are shared with TRBD2. This CDR3 has 16 residues. V was clipped by 2 bases and J by 5 bases; unmatched bases: 6. Germline lookup yields CDR1 SGHTA and CDR2 FQGTGA. The CDR3 coding sequence is TGTGCCAGCAGCTTAGGTAGCGGGGGGCTAGACAATGAGCAGTTCTTC. Protein product: CASSLGSGGLDNEQFF.